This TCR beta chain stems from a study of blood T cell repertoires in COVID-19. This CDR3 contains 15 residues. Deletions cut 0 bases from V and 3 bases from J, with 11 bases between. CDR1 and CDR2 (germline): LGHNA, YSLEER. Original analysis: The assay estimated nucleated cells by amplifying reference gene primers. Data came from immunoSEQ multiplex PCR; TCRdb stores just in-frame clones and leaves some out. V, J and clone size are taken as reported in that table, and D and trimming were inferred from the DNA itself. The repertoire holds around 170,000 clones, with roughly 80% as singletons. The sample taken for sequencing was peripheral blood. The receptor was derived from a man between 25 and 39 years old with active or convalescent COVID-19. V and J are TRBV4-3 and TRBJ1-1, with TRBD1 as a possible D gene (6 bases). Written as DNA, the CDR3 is TGCGCCAGCAGCCAAGAACCAGGGGCCGACACTGAAGCTTTCTTT. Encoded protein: CASSQEPGADTEAFF.